The 21 T cell receptor beta chains presented below share a single source sample, sequenced in a study of T cell clonality in common variable immunodeficiency. Whole-study results and caveats: Common variable immunodeficiency TCR beta sequences reportedly had fewer deletions and N-nucleotide insertions.

Which antigens these TCRs recognize remains unknown. Clones were sequenced by immunoSEQ multiplex PCR, and TCRdb holds only the in-frame ones, with some missing. Recorded here are about 19,000 clones, none singletons. Sequenced material: peripheral blood mononuclear cells. These receptors all come from a human donor with common variable immunodeficiency.

A word on this clone: The read stops 3 residues short of the end of the CDR3; the missing end is completed from the germline J gene. V is TRBV23-1 and J is TRBJ2-1; D gene ambiguous. TRBV23-1 belongs to the ORF category, with a function that is uncertain. Between the trimmed V and J ends, which lost 7 bases and 0 bases, there was a span of 16 bases. The CDR3 is 16 amino acids. CDR3 residues: CASTPFAVSSYNEQFF. The CDR3 DNA, read in part, is TGCGCCAGCACCCCATTCGCGGTTAGCTCCTACAATGAG.

This clone was seen more than once but under ten times. The read ends 3 residues before the CDR3 terminus; that terminus is restored from the germline J gene. The chain has TRBV10-1 and TRBJ2-1; TRBD2 aligns across 10 bases. The V gene's germline CDR1 is WNHNN and CDR2 SYGVQD (reference sequence). V lost 2 bases and J lost 8; bases outside the gene matches: 9. The CDR3 runs 16 residues. CDR3 sequence: CASSEQASGRVYEQFF. The covered CDR3 bases are TGCGCCAGCAGTGAGCAAGCTAGCGGGAGAGTTTATGAG.

This clone was detected only a few times. CDR3 DNA (partial): TGCAGTGCTAGAGATCAGGACAGGGGATTGACCTACGAG. Translation: CSARDQDRGLTYE. The full CDR3 is CSARDQDRGLTYEQYF. V is TRBV20-1 and J is TRBJ2-7; 9 nucleotides agree with TRBD1. The observed sequence ends 3 residues before the CDR3 terminus, with the missing tail filled in from the germline J gene. Germline-derived CDR1 and CDR2 are DFQATT and SNEGSKA (reference sequence). With V trimmed by 0 bases and J by 2 bases, 8 bases remained unmatched. This CDR3 comprises 16 residues.

As concerns this clone: The missing CDR3 end, 3 residues past where the read stops, is filled in from the germline J gene. The rearrangement uses TRBV6-1 and TRBJ1-2, with no clear D. CDR1 is MNHNS, CDR2 SASEGT, per germline. With 4 bases removed from V and 4 bases from J, the gap between germline ends came to 10 bases. This CDR3 contains 13 residues. The DNA read from the CDR3 is TGTGCCAGCAGTGGTGACATCCTCTATGGC. It specifies CASSGDILYG. The full-length CDR3 reads as CASSGDILYGYTF.

About this clone: The CDR3 is cut off 3 residues early in the read; its end comes from the germline J gene. V usage is TRBV2 and J usage is TRBJ2-5; 8 positions agree with TRBD1. CDR3 length: 13 amino acids. After removal of 6 bases from V and 3 bases from J, the junction contained 3 bases not matched to a gene. Looked up from germline, CDR1 is SNHLY and CDR2 is FYNNEI. CDR3 sequence reads: CASRTTGEETQYF. The CDR3 DNA, read in part, is TGTGCCAGCAGGACGACAGGGGAAGAGACC.

This clone occurred many times. The CDR3 goes on 3 residues after the read ends, and that part is filled in from the germline J gene. This sequence joins TRBV11-3 and TRBJ2-5; possible D gene TRBD1, 6 bases. Trimming took off 4 bases at V and 2 bases at J, with 8 bases between the two ends. Germline CDR1 is SGHNT and CDR2 is YENEEA. The CDR3 totals 13 residues. This chain's CDR3 is CASSWGQQETQYF. The covered CDR3 bases are TGTGCCAGCAGCTGGGGACAACAAGAGACC.

This clone was seen ten or more times. The observed sequence ends 3 residues before the CDR3 terminus, with the missing tail filled in from the germline J gene. V gene TRBV5-6 combines with J gene TRBJ2-7, with 7 bases identical to TRBD1. This CDR3 is 15 amino acids long. V shed 3 bases and J 1 base; nucleotides not matched to a gene: 7. From germline, CDR1 is SGHDT and CDR2 YYEEEE. CDR3 region: CASSWGQIPSYEQYF. The CDR3 bases that were read are TGTGCCAGCAGCTGGGGACAGATACCTTCCTACGAG.

About this clone: The read gets to within 3 residues of the CDR3 end, and the germline J gene fills in the rest. This rearrangement joins TRBV7-9 to TRBJ1-1; 7 positions match TRBD1. V shed 5 bases and J 0 bases; nucleotides not matched to a gene: 3. The CDR3 has 14 amino acids. Looked up from germline, CDR1 is SEHNR and CDR2 is FQNEAQ (reference sequence). The chain's CDR3 is CASSLQGVNTEAFF. The DNA read from the CDR3 is TGTGCCAGCAGCCTCCAGGGGGTGAACACTGAA. The variable domain in full, completed from reference TRBV7-9 and TRBJ1-1, reads DTGVSQNPRHKITKRGQNVTFRCDPISEHNRLYWYRQTLGQGPEFLTYFQNEAQLEKSRLLSDRFSAERPKGSFSTLEIQRTEQGDSAMYLCASSLQGVNTEAFFGQGTRLTVV.

At least ten counts were recorded for this clone. Read coverage stops 3 residues before the CDR3 terminus; the germline J gene supplies the remainder. V is TRBV29-1 and J is TRBJ1-1, with unresolved D. The CDR3 is 11 amino acids. In germline, CDR1 is SQVTM, CDR2 ANQGSEA. V was pared by 5 bases and J by 6 bases, with 10 bases between. The sequenced CDR3 bases are TGCAGCGTTTACAGTTCCCCTGAA. It codes for CSVYSSPE. The entire CDR3 sequence reads CSVYSSPEAFF.

This clone was found many times. The read finishes 3 residues shy of the CDR3 end, and the germline J gene is used to complete it. This sequence joins TRBV19 and TRBJ1-6, with no clear D. In germline, CDR1 is LNHDA, CDR2 SQIVND (reference sequence). The CDR3 runs 12 residues. V dropped 3 bases and J dropped 9 bases, with 6 bases sitting between them. Partial CDR3 DNA: TGTGCCAGTAGTATTGGCAGTTCACCC. As protein: CASSIGSSP. The complete CDR3 protein is CASSIGSSPLHF.

This clone was observed a handful of times. The CDR3 extends 3 residues past the end of the read, so its final part is completed from the germline J gene. The genes are TRBV7-2 and TRBJ2-3; 9 nucleotides line up with TRBD2. Trimming took 1 base from V and 5 from J; bases not matched to a gene: 4. Germline V gives CDR1 SGHTA, CDR2 FQGNSA. The CDR3 is 15 amino acids. The CDR3 DNA, read in part, is TGTGCCAGCAGCTTAGGTAGCGGGGGCCTAGATACG. It yields the protein CASSLGSGGLDT. The full CDR3 reads CASSLGSGGLDTQYF.

The table lists this clone with a few counts. From the germline J gene comes the end of the CDR3, since the read stops 3 residues before it. The chain employs TRBV6-1 and TRBJ1-1; unclear D gene. The CDR3 covers 13 residues. Germline-derived CDR1 and CDR2 are MNHNS and SASEGT. The CDR3 protein is CASSENLPPTAFF. CDR3 DNA (partial): TGTGCCAGCAGTGAAAATCTCCCTCCTACA.

This clone was observed a few times. The missing CDR3 end, 3 residues past where the read stops, is filled in from the germline J gene. The chain links TRBV7-2 to TRBJ1-1; unclear D gene. The CDR3 loop spans 11 amino acids. With 2 bases removed from V and 7 bases from J, the gap between germline ends came to 5 bases. Germline V lookup: CDR1 SGHTA, CDR2 FQGNSA. This chain's CDR3 is CASSLINEAFF. CDR3 bases read: TGTGCCAGCAGCTTAATAAATGAA.

Regarding this clone: The CDR3 goes on 3 residues after the read ends, and that part is filled in from the germline J gene. V and J are TRBV7-2 and TRBJ1-2; D is perhaps TRBD1 (5 bases). V was pared by 4 bases and J by 4 bases, with 13 bases between. The germline gives CDR1 SGHTA, CDR2 FQGNSA. CDR3 length: 14 residues. CDR3 amino acids: CASSSQTGPYGYTF. The DNA read from the CDR3 is TGTGCCAGCAGCTCGCAAACAGGACCCTATGGC.

This clone turned up a few times. The CDR3 loop reads CASILHRARVKPRGQPQHF. CDR3 DNA, as far as it was read: TGTGCCAGTATTTTACACAGGGCCCGGGTAAAACCGAGGGGTCAGCCC. This rearrangement joins TRBV19 to TRBJ1-5; possible D gene TRBD1, 6 bases. Read coverage stops 3 residues before the CDR3 terminus; the germline J gene supplies the remainder. The CDR3 extends over 19 amino acids. Germline-derived CDR1 and CDR2 are LNHDA and SQIVND (reference sequence). V dropped 7 bases and J dropped 6 bases, with 31 bases sitting between them.

With respect to this clone: The read comes to an end 3 residues before the CDR3 does, leaving the germline J gene to fill in the end. The gene calls are TRBV6-2 or TRBV6-3 and TRBJ2-7, with a weak D call TRBD1 (6 bases). This CDR3 is built from 15 residues. Trimming left V 6 bases short and J 6 bases short, with 21 bases between. Germline V gene lookup returns CDR1 MNHEY and CDR2 SVGEGT. CDR3 DNA (partial): TGTGCCAGCAGGCCAATCCACAGGGTTTCGGGCGAG. This gives the protein CASRPIHRVSGE. The entire CDR3 sequence reads CASRPIHRVSGEQYF.

This clone came up a few times. From the germline J gene comes the end of the CDR3, since the read stops 3 residues before it. The rearrangement links TRBV7-6 to TRBJ2-2, with D perhaps matching TRBD1 (5 bases). The V end lost 6 bases, the J end lost 0 bases, and 11 bases lay between the germline ends. In germline, CDR1 is SGHVS, CDR2 FNYEAQ. This CDR3 has 15 residues. CDR3: CASSRTPSNTGELFF. The sequenced part of the CDR3 DNA is TGTGCCAGCAGTCGGACACCCTCGAACACCGGGGAG.

This clone has ten or more counts. The read ends 3 residues before the CDR3 terminus; that terminus is restored from the germline J gene. The chain is built from TRBV7-2 and TRBJ2-4; D gene unclear. Per germline, CDR1 SGHTA and CDR2 FQGNSA. This CDR3 has 15 amino acids. The V end lost 0 bases, the J end lost 4 bases, and 10 bases lay between the germline ends. The covered CDR3 bases are TGTGCCAGCAGCTTAGCGCGTTTAGAGAAAAACATT. This gives the protein CASSLARLEKNI. The whole CDR3 is CASSLARLEKNIQYF.

This clone was seen ten or more times. The read ends 3 residues early relative to the CDR3; the germline J gene fills the gap. The V and J genes are TRBV20-1 and TRBJ1-2, with 7 positions matching TRBD1. Per germline, CDR1 DFQATT and CDR2 SNEGSKA (reference sequence). This CDR3 comprises 14 residues. Incomplete CDR3 DNA: TGCAGTGCTAGGGCTCCCGACAGGGTAAGAGGC. It codes for CSARAPDRVRG. Given in full, the CDR3 is CSARAPDRVRGYTF.

Comments on this clone: The observed sequence ends 3 residues before the CDR3 terminus, with the missing tail filled in from the germline J gene. The rearrangement links TRBV2 to TRBJ2-1, with D perhaps TRBD1 (6 bases). The germline V gene has CDR1 SNHLY and CDR2 FYNNEI. This CDR3 is 13 amino acids long. V was shortened by 6 bases and J by 6 bases, with 12 bases between the two germline ends. Incomplete CDR3 DNA: TGTGCCAGCAGCCTTGCAGGGGCCAATGAG. Protein product: CASSLAGANE. The full CDR3 is CASSLAGANEQFF. The complete variable domain, with remaining parts taken from reference TRBV2 and TRBJ2-1, reads EPEVTQTPSHQVTQMGQEVILRCVPISNHLYFYWYRQILGQKVEFLVSFYNNEISEKSEIFDDQFSVERPDGSNFTLKIRSTKLEDSAMYFCASSLAGANEQFFGPGTRLTVL.

This clone was counted between two and nine times. The covered CDR3 bases are TGTGCCAGCTCACCGACCACCGGGACAGGGGGCCGGGAGACC. It is translated as CASSPTTGTGGRET. The whole CDR3 protein is CASSPTTGTGGRETQYF. The chain has TRBV18 and TRBJ2-5; 12 nucleotides agree with TRBD1. Read coverage stops 3 residues before the CDR3 terminus; the germline J gene supplies the remainder. This CDR3 has 17 residues. V trimming: 3 bases; J trimming: 5 bases; junction bases outside the gene matches: 10. In germline, CDR1 is KGHSH, CDR2 LQKENI.